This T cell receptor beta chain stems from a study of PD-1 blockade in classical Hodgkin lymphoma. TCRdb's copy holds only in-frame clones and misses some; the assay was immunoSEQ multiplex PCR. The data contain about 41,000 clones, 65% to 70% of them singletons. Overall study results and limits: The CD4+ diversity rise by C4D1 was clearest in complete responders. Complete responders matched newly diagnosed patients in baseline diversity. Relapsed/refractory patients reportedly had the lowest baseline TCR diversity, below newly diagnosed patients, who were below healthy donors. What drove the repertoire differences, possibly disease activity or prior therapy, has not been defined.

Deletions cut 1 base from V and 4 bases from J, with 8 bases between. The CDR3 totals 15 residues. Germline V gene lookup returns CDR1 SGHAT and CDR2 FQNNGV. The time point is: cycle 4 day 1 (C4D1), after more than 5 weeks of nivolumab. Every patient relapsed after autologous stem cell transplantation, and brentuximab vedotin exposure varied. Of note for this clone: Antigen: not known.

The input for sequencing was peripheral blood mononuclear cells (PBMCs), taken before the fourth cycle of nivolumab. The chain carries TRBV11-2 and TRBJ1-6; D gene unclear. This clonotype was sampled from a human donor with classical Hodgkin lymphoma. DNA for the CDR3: TGTGCCAGCAGCTTAGGTCGGGGATATAATTCACCCCTCCACTTT. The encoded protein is CASSLGRGYNSPLHF.